This T cell receptor (beta chain) was sequenced for a study of beta chain features in type 1 diabetes. cDNA synthesis used the whole RNA isolate, giving expressed TCRB sequences. Using immunoSEQ multiplex PCR, the repertoire was profiled, and TCRdb retains in-frame clones only, with some absent. The sample lists under 550,000 clones, roughly 10% occurring once. To note about this clone: Its specificity is not known.

Study-wide results and limits: Any role of HLA type in TCRB rearrangement remained unresolved here. Within patients, naive, central memory and Treg TCRB repertoires seemed more similar than within healthy donors. There was a moderate but significant shortening of TCRB CDR3s in all four CD4+ subsets of Type 1 diabetes patients.

This CDR3 spans 13 amino acids. Trimming stripped 4 bases from V and 11 bases from J, with 17 bases between. CDR1 SGHTA and CDR2 FQGNSA come from the germline V gene. The genes are TRBV7-2 and TRBJ1-2, with D perhaps matching TRBD1 (5 bases). The clonotype was recovered from a woman between 18 and 30 years old in good health. Source material: naive CD4+ T cells from blood. CDR3 in DNA: TGTGCCAGCAGCTCTATCGGGGCGACGGGTTACACCTTC. Its protein is CASSSIGATGYTF.